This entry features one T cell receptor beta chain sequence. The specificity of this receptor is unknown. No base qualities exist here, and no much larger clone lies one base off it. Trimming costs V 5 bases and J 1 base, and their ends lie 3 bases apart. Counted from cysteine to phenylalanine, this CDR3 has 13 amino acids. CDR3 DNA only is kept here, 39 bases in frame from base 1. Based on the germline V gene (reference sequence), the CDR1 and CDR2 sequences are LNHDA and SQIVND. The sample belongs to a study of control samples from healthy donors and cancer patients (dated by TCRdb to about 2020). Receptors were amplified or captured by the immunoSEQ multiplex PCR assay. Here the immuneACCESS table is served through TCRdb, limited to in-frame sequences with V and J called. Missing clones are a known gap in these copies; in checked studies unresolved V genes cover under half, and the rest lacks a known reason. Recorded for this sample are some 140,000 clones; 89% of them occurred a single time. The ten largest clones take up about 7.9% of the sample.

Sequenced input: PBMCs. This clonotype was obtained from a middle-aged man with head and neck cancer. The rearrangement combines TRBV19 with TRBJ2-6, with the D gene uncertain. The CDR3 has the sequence CASSQSGANVLTF. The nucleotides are TGTGCCAGTAGTCAGTCTGGGGCCAACGTCCTGACTTTC.